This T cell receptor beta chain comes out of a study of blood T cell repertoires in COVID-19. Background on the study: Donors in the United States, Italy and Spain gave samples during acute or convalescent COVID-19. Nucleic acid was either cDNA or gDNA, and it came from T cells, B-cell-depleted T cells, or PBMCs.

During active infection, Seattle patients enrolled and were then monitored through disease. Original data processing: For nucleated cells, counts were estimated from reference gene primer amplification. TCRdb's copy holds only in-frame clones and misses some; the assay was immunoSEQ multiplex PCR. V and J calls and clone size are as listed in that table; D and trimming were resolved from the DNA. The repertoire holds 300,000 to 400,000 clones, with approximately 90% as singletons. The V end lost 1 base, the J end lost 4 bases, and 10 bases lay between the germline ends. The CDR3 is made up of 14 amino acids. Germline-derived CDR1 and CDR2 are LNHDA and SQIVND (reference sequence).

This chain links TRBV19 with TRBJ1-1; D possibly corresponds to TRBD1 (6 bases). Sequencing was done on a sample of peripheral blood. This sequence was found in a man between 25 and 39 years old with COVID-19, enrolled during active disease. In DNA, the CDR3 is TGTGCCAGTAGTATAGTAGGGGGAAGCACTGAAGCTTTCTTT. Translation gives CASSIVGGSTEAFF.